Sequencing of this T cell receptor beta chain was carried out in a study of stem cell transplantation in POMP-related autoinflammatory disease. Whole-study context: Defective thymoproteasomes were hypothesized to impair CD8+ T-cell positive selection. Before transplant: CD4+ naive skewing, low CD8+ proportions, reduced cytokine secretion. Study outcomes and limitations: Fewer unique TRB V-J gene pairings were identified in patients with PRAID. PRAID patients trended toward lower TRB diversity and higher clonality in all analyzed T-cell subsets.

The CDR3 extends over 16 amino acids. Clones were sequenced by immunoSEQ multiplex PCR, and TCRdb holds only the in-frame ones, with some missing. The sample includes roughly 70,000 clones, approximately 91% seen only once; the top ten take around 0.72%. Concerning this clone: Its antigen is still unknown.

This chain joins TRBV1 and TRBJ1-5. TRBV1 is tagged as a pseudogene. The material sequenced was CD4+ T cells from PBMCs, taken after stem cell transplantation. This receptor was obtained from a human patient with POMP-related autoinflammation and immune dysregulation (PRAID). Some T cells may trace back to the graft donor. The CDR3 loop reads CTSTSSGIDSNQPQHF. In DNA form, the CDR3 reads TGCACCAGCACCTCTTCGGGCATCGATAGCAATCAGCCCCAGCATTTT.